This T cell receptor beta chain was sequenced in a study of blood T cell repertoires in COVID-19. Study-wide background: Whether acute or convalescent, the COVID-19 samples came from the United States, Italy and Spain. The cDNA or gDNA used as material had been derived from T cells, B-cell-depleted T cells, or PBMCs.

How the authors handled the data: From reference gene primer amplification, estimates of nucleated cell counts were derived. The repertoire was sequenced with immunoSEQ multiplex PCR; TCRdb's copy has only in-frame clones and lacks some. That table furnishes V, J and clone size, whereas the DNA furnished D and trimming. The table includes under 60,000 clones, 83% detected once. This clone is deemed medium-sized (0.01 to 0.1%). Trimming shortened V by 6 bases and J by 0 bases, and 24 bases separated the two germline ends. The CDR3 sequence is 20 residues long. CDR1 and CDR2 from the germline V gene are MNHNY and SVGAGI (reference sequence).

Specimen: peripheral blood. The chain couples TRBV6-6 to TRBJ2-6; possible D gene TRBD2, 5 bases. The receptor was derived from a human donor in a cohort sampled during active COVID-19. The CDR3 DNA reads as TGTGCCAGCAGCTCATTAGGATTAAGGCTAGCAGGCTCTGGGGCCAACGTCCTGACTTTC. Translated, it gives CASSSLGLRLAGSGANVLTF.